A selection of T cell receptor beta chains follows, all from one sample in a study of blood T cell repertoires in COVID-19. Profiled with immunoSEQ multiplex PCR; TCRdb holds only in-frame clones, not every one. The table shows 150,000 to 200,000 clones, with about 80% occurring only once. The sample was peripheral blood. The origin of the receptors is a man aged 65 to 85 with active or convalescent COVID-19. The CDR3 runs from the conserved cysteine through the conserved F or W. D genes are given only for firm matches. A row's size may be missing; if present it is once, few, many or a size class.

v_gene	d_gene	abundance	j_gene	CDR3aa	CDR3nt
TRBV30	TRBD1	NA	TRBJ1-2	CAWSTGGALGYTF	TGTGCCTGGTCAACAGGGGGCGCTCTTGGCTACACCTTC
TRBV24-1	TRBD2	NA	TRBJ2-3	CATSESQAGGDTQYF	TGTGCCACCAGTGAATCCCAAGCGGGGGGAGATACGCAGTATTTT
TRBV6-5	TRBD1	NA	TRBJ1-4	CAAWSTGGSNEKLFF	TGTGCCGCCTGGTCGACAGGGGGTTCTAATGAAAAACTGTTTTTT
TRBV7-9	NA	NA	TRBJ2-1	CASSLAGGNEQFF	TGTGCCAGCAGCTTAGCCGGAGGGAATGAGCAGTTCTTC
TRBV5-1	TRBD1	NA	TRBJ1-2	CASSLGGQVFYGYTF	TGCGCCAGCAGCTTGGGAGGACAGGTCTTCTATGGCTACACCTTC
TRBV5-6	NA	NA	TRBJ1-2	CASSFRGARGYTF	TGTGCCAGCTCCTTTCGGGGGGCGAGGGGCTACACCTTC
TRBV15	NA	NA	TRBJ2-5	CATSRERGAGQETQYF	TGTGCCACCAGCAGAGAACGGGGTGCAGGACAAGAGACCCAGTACTTC
TRBV19	NA	few	TRBJ1-4	CASSITGWGLSAHNEKLFF	TGTGCCAGTAGTATAACAGGATGGGGGCTCTCGGCGCATAATGAAAAACTGTTTTTT
TRBV4-3	TRBD1	NA	TRBJ2-7	CASSRDRGSSYEQYF	TGCGCCAGCAGCCGAGACAGGGGGAGCTCCTACGAGCAGTACTTC
TRBV6-2/TRBV6-3	TRBD2	NA	TRBJ2-7	CASSYPSGSTYEQYF	TGTGCCAGCAGTTACCCTAGCGGATCCACCTACGAGCAGTACTTC
TRBV4-3	NA	few	TRBJ1-1	CASSQDWLPVLNTEAFF	TGCGCCAGCAGCCAAGATTGGTTGCCGGTACTGAACACTGAAGCTTTCTTT
TRBV7-8	TRBD1	NA	TRBJ1-3	CASSLRTGGSGNTIYF	TGTGCCAGCAGCTTAAGGACAGGGGGCTCTGGAAACACCATATATTTT
TRBV7-9	TRBD1	NA	TRBJ2-5	CASSNGQGETQYF	TGTGCCAGCAGCAACGGACAGGGGGAGACCCAGTACTTC
TRBV24-1	TRBD2	few	TRBJ2-1	CATSENSGNSYNEQFF	TGTGCCACCAGTGAAAATAGCGGGAACTCCTACAATGAGCAGTTCTTC
TRBV5-5	TRBD1	NA	TRBJ2-5	CASSLLGGGETQYF	TGTGCCAGCAGCTTGTTAGGGGGCGGAGAGACCCAGTACTTC
TRBV5-4	NA	NA	TRBJ1-1	CASSLLAGLGNTEAFF	TGTGCCAGCAGCTTGTTAGCGGGATTGGGGAACACTGAAGCTTTCTTT
TRBV7-8	NA	few	TRBJ1-4	CASSLRGLGEKLFF	TGTGCCAGCAGCTTACGGGGTTTAGGTGAAAAACTGTTTTTT
TRBV2	TRBD1	once	TRBJ1-3	CASGTDSGNTIYF	TGTGCCAGCGGGACAGACTCTGGAAACACCATATATTTT
TRBV6-2/TRBV6-3	NA	NA	TRBJ1-5	CASSYSMARGKNQPQHF	TGTGCCAGCAGTTACTCGATGGCCAGGGGAAAAAATCAGCCCCAGCATTTT
TRBV19	TRBD1	NA	TRBJ1-1	CASTPLDRGYTEAFF	TGTGCCAGTACCCCGTTGGACAGGGGCTACACTGAAGCTTTCTTT
TRBV6-4	TRBD1	NA	TRBJ1-2	CASSRDRYYGYTF	TGTGCCAGCAGCCGGGACAGATACTATGGCTACACCTTC
TRBV7-2	TRBD2	once	TRBJ2-5	CASSSGAGTSGQETQYF	TGTGCCAGCAGCTCCGGAGCCGGGACTAGCGGGCAAGAGACCCAGTACTTC
TRBV19	TRBD2	NA	TRBJ2-2	CASSIDRLAGEVGELFF	TGTGCCAGTAGTATCGACCGACTAGCGGGGGAGGTCGGGGAGCTGTTTTTT
TRBV4-1	TRBD1	few	TRBJ1-2	CASSQTTGGYYGYTF	TGCGCCAGCAGCCAAACCACAGGGGGCTACTATGGCTACACCTTC